Reported below is one T cell receptor beta chain. The target antigen is unknown. Germline assignment: CDR1 SGHNT and CDR2 YENEEA. Germline trimming cut 5 bases from V and 1 base from J; bases unmatched to any gene: 7. The CDR3 is made up of 16 amino acids. Sequencing was performed with immunoSEQ multiplex PCR; in TCRdb, only in-frame clones are kept and a portion is missing. Altogether about 45,000 clones are present, 60% to 75% being singletons, with the ten largest covering under 10%. These data originate in a study of vaccination effects on CD4 cells after COVID-19. Having been cultured for 10 days, the cells underwent CD4+ T cell isolation. Participants completed two doses of the BNT162b2 or mRNA-1273 vaccine.

V is TRBV11-3 and J is TRBJ2-2, with 7 bases identical to TRBD1. This receptor was identified in a human donor who received a COVID-19 vaccine. The source material was CD4+ T cells from PBMCs cultured without peptide, sampled after COVID-19 vaccination. CDR3 nucleotide sequence: TGTGCCAGCAGCCCGCTCGGGACAGAGAACACCGGGGAGCTGTTTTTT. Translation: CASSPLGTENTGELFF. The whole variable domain, filled in from reference TRBV11-3 and TRBJ2-2, reads EAGVVQSPRYKIIEKKQPVAFWCNPISGHNTLYWYLQNLGQGPELLIRYENEEAVDDSQLPKDRFSAERLKGVDSTLKIQPAELGDSAVYLCASSPLGTENTGELFFGEGSRLTVL.